These 23 T cell receptor beta chains came from one sample sequenced in a study of blood T cell repertoires in COVID-19. Some clones are missing from TCRdb's copy, which holds only in-frame ones; the method was immunoSEQ multiplex PCR. Of over 150,000 clones listed, 83% were seen once; the top ten hold about 12%. Sequencing was performed on peripheral blood. The receptor set was obtained from a woman aged 60-75 years with COVID-19, enrolled during active disease.

This chain joins TRBV12-5 and TRBJ1-5; D not resolved. Between the trimmed V and J ends, which lost 5 bases and 8 bases, there was a span of 7 bases. Germline CDR1 LGHNT, CDR2 FRNRAP. CDR3 size: 11 residues. Written as DNA, the CDR3 is TGTGCTAGTGGTCCCCTCGAGCCCCAGCATTTT. It yields the protein CASGPLEPQHF.

The chain is built from TRBV7-3 and TRBJ2-1; 7 bases map to TRBD2. Germline assignment: CDR1 SGHTA and CDR2 FQGTGA. The CDR3 runs to 13 residues. The V gene end was trimmed by 4 bases and the J gene end by 6 bases; junction bases not matched to a gene: 3. The DNA for the CDR3 is TGTGCCAGCAGCTCGGGACTACTCAATGAGCAGTTCTTC. Its protein is CASSSGLLNEQFF.

The chain uses TRBV5-1 and TRBJ2-7, with D maybe TRBD2 (6 bases). Germline lookup yields CDR1 SGHRS and CDR2 YFSETQ. The CDR3 length is 14 residues. V lost 4 bases and J lost 6, with 17 bases in between. The CDR3 loop is CASSPGGPEGEQYV. CDR3 DNA sequence: TGCGCCAGCAGCCCCGGAGGGCCCGAGGGCGAGCAGTACGTC.

The V call is TRBV6-1, the J call TRBJ2-6, with 10 positions matching TRBD1. Trimming cost V 4 bases and J 1 base; bases outside gene matches: 10. The CDR3 runs to 19 residues. From germline, CDR1 is MNHNS and CDR2 SASEGT. The CDR3 sequence: CASSAIRQGARSGANVLTF. The CDR3 region has the DNA TGTGCCAGCAGTGCCATTCGACAGGGGGCTCGGTCTGGGGCCAACGTCCTGACTTTC.

The chain joins TRBV5-1 to TRBJ2-1, with 10 bases identical to TRBD2. The trim removed 4 bases at V and 3 bases at J, leaving 4 bases unmatched. The CDR3 length is 15 residues. Germline CDR1 reads SGHRS; CDR2 reads YFSETQ. This chain's CDR3 is CASSISGGRYNEQFF. DNA of the CDR3: TGCGCCAGCAGCATTAGCGGGGGGCGCTACAATGAGCAGTTCTTC.

The V and J genes are TRBV6-5 and TRBJ1-5; D is possibly TRBD1 (6 bases). The CDR3 loop spans 13 amino acids. Germline V gene lookup returns CDR1 MNHEY and CDR2 SVGAGI. V gave up 9 bases and J gave up 3 bases, with 12 bases separating them. CDR3 nucleotide sequence: TGTGCCAGTCACGGACAGCCCAATCAGCCCCAGCATTTT. Protein product: CASHGQPNQPQHF.

J is TRBJ2-5 and V is TRBV5-1; D might be TRBD2 (5 bases). Germline CDR1 and CDR2: SGHRS and YFSETQ. The CDR3 length is 13 residues. The germline V and J ends were trimmed by 0 bases and 9 bases, with 12 bases remaining between them. Here the CDR3 DNA reads TGCGCCAGCAGCTTGGAAGTGATCGGGGCCCAGTACTTC. It yields the protein CASSLEVIGAQYF. Combining the CDR3 with reference TRBV5-1 and TRBJ2-5 gives the whole variable domain KAGVTQTPRYLIKTRGQQVTLSCSPISGHRSVSWYQQTPGQGLQFLFEYFSETQRNKGNFPGRFSGRQFSNSRSEMNVSTLELGDSALYLCASSLEVIGAQYFGPGTRLLVL.

V is TRBV2 and J is TRBJ2-3, with D possibly being TRBD1 (5 bases). The CDR3 sequence is 13 residues long. The germline gives CDR1 SNHLY, CDR2 FYNNEI. Trimming left V 2 bases short and J 4 bases short, with 7 bases between. Written as DNA, the CDR3 is TGTGCCAGCAGTGAAAGGGGCCCAGATACGCAGTATTTT. Translated: CASSERGPDTQYF.

The CDR3 sequence: CASSYSGTVSSPLHF. CDR3 sequence (DNA): TGTGCCAGCAGTTACTCCGGGACAGTTTCTTCACCCCTCCACTTT. This chain uses TRBV6-5 with TRBJ1-6, with TRBD1 matching 7 bases. This CDR3 region has 15 residues. Germline loops: CDR1 MNHEY, CDR2 SVGAGI. The J segment lost 9 bases and the V segment lost 0 bases, leaving 5 bases of the junction unmatched.

The CDR3 DNA sequence: TGTGCCAGCAGGGTTGACAGACTCGAGACCCAGTACTTC. This encodes CASRVDRLETQYF. The rearrangement links TRBV12-3 or TRBV12-4 to TRBJ2-5; maybe TRBD1 (5 bases). The V gene lost 6 bases and the J gene lost 5 bases, with 13 bases spanning the gap. The length of the CDR3 is 13 residues.

This clone was seen more than once but under ten times. The chain joins TRBV12-5 to TRBJ2-2, with a possible D match to TRBD2 (5 bases). V lost 7 bases to trimming and J lost 5 bases, with 14 bases between them. Germline-derived CDR1 and CDR2 are LGHNT and FRNRAP. The CDR3 covers 14 residues. The CDR3 spells CASAPPPGTGELFF. CDR3 DNA: TGTGCTAGTGCCCCTCCACCGGGGACCGGGGAGCTGTTTTTT.

V gene TRBV27 combines with J gene TRBJ1-1, with D maybe TRBD1 (5 bases). Germline CDR1 and CDR2: MNHEY and SMNVEV (reference sequence). V was trimmed by 2 bases and J by 6 bases, leaving 13 bases between them. This CDR3 spans 14 amino acids. For the CDR3, the DNA is TGTGCCAGCAGTTTACTGGGTCAGGGTTCTGAAGCTTTCTTT. Protein: CASSLLGQGSEAFF.

This rearrangement joins TRBV24-1 to TRBJ2-1; maybe TRBD2 (5 bases). CDR3 length equals 15 residues. The V gene's germline CDR1 is KGHDR and CDR2 SFDVKD. Trimming pared 3 bases from V and 10 bases from J, leaving 18 bases between. The CDR3 nucleotides read TGTGCCACCAGTGATCGTTCGGGTCCCCGGGGAGAGCAGTTCTTC. This encodes CATSDRSGPRGEQFF.

J is TRBJ2-7 and V is TRBV5-1, with 11 bases lining up with TRBD1. This CDR3 spans 16 amino acids. V lost 3 bases, J lost 2 bases, and 7 bases stayed unmatched. The germline V gene has CDR1 SGHRS and CDR2 YFSETQ. The CDR3 DNA reads as TGCGCCAGCAGCTCGACGCCGGGACAGGGGGCCTACGAGCAGTACTTC. It codes for CASSSTPGQGAYEQYF.

The V gene is TRBV6-5, the J gene TRBJ1-2, with 7 bases lining up with TRBD1. J gave up 4 bases and V 6 bases, and 11 bases lay outside the gene matches. In germline, CDR1 is MNHEY, CDR2 SVGAGI. The CDR3 has 15 residues. CDR3 DNA: TGTGCCAGCAGCTCATTGGGGACAGCTGTCTATGGCTACACCTTC. This sequence encodes CASSSLGTAVYGYTF.

The chain has TRBV2 and TRBJ1-5; 7 bases match TRBD1. Germline V gene sequence: CDR1 SNHLY, CDR2 FYNNEI. The CDR3 has 15 amino acids. Trimming cost V 5 bases and J 7 bases; bases outside gene matches: 11. The CDR3 DNA sequence: TGTGCCAGCAGTAGCCGACAGGGTTCGCAGCAGCCCCAGCATTTT. Translated: CASSSRQGSQQPQHF.

CDR3: CASSSTGYGETQYF. The CDR3 DNA reads as TGCGCCAGCAGCTCGACAGGGTATGGTGAGACCCAGTACTTC. The genes are TRBV5-1 and TRBJ2-5; 7 nucleotides match TRBD1. CDR3 length: 14 residues. Trimming cost V 3 bases and J 5 bases; bases outside gene matches: 7. Germline CDR1 and CDR2: SGHRS and YFSETQ.

The count of this clone is one. This rearrangement joins TRBV10-2 to TRBJ2-3, with D maybe TRBD2 (5 bases). The length of the CDR3 is 14 residues. V lost 8 bases and J lost 3, with 15 bases in between. Germline CDR1 reads WSHSY; CDR2 reads SAAADI. In nucleotides, the CDR3 is TGCGCCAGCCAAAGTGTAGGACTTACAGATACGCAGTATTTT. This sequence encodes CASQSVGLTDTQYF.

V and J are TRBV19 and TRBJ1-3; 8 nucleotides match TRBD1. Per germline, CDR1 LNHDA and CDR2 SQIVND (reference sequence). Trimming took 1 base from V and 3 from J; bases not matched to a gene: 5. The CDR3 runs to 16 residues. CDR3 bases: TGTGCCAGTAGTATAGGGACAGGGACGAGTGGAAACACCATATATTTT. Translated, it gives CASSIGTGTSGNTIYF.

J is TRBJ1-1 and V is TRBV18; D is uncertain. V lost 6 bases, J lost 1 base, and 12 bases lay in between. CDR1 is KGHSH and CDR2 is LQKENI in the germline V gene. CDR3 size: 14 residues. The CDR3 coding sequence is TGTGCCAGCTCTCGTTCCCCAGGGAACACTGAAGCTTTCTTT. Protein product: CASSRSPGNTEAFF.

This clone appeared once. In DNA form, the CDR3 reads TGTGCCAGCAGCTTAGTAGACAGCCCTAACTATGGCTACACCTTC. Its protein product is CASSLVDSPNYGYTF. This sequence joins TRBV7-8 and TRBJ1-2; a possible D gene is TRBD1 (5 bases). The V end was cut by 1 base, the J end by 0 bases, with 9 bases between. The CDR3 has 15 residues. In germline, CDR1 is SGHVS, CDR2 FQNEAQ. Full variable domain (missing parts from reference TRBV7-8 and TRBJ1-2): GAGVSQSPRYKVAKRGQDVALRCDPISGHVSLFWYQQALGQGPEFLTYFQNEAQLDKSGLPSDRFFAERPEGSVSTLKIQRTQQEDSAVYLCASSLVDSPNYGYTFGSGTRLTVV.

In this sample, this clone turned up once. The chain links TRBV7-3 to TRBJ1-1; TRBD1 agrees at 8 bases. The CDR3 is made up of 14 amino acids. V trimming: 6 bases; J trimming: 4 bases; junction bases outside the gene matches: 7. Looked up from germline, CDR1 is SGHTA and CDR2 is FQGTGA. CDR3 sequence: CASRPTGVGTEAFF. The CDR3 bases are TGTGCCAGCAGGCCGACAGGGGTAGGCACTGAAGCTTTCTTT.

The V gene is TRBV6-2 or TRBV6-3, the J gene TRBJ1-1; a possible D gene is TRBD1 (6 bases). This CDR3 has 14 amino acids. The germline V and J ends were trimmed by 2 bases and 0 bases, with 7 bases remaining between them. Per the germline V gene, CDR1 is MNHEY and CDR2 is SVGEGT. For the CDR3, the DNA is TGTGCCAGCAGTTACGGGGGCGTGAACACTGAAGCTTTCTTT. Protein product: CASSYGGVNTEAFF.